Each of the 20 T cell receptor beta chains below was sequenced from the same sample in a study of blood T cell repertoires in COVID-19 (dated by TCRdb to 2020 to 2022). The library came from the immunoSEQ multiplex PCR assay. TCRdb holds this immuneACCESS table with in-frame rearrangements only. Some clones are missing; in checked studies, unresolved V genes explain under half, and the rest has no known cause. Within this sample are more than 250,000 clones, with more than 70% of them counted one time only. The biggest ten clones account for 5% to 7.5% of the sample. Sequencing used peripheral blood. These receptors were collected from a man between 18 and 35 years old who had recovered from COVID-19.

V usage is TRBV10-3 and J usage is TRBJ1-1; the D gene is possibly TRBD1 (5 bases). V was clipped by 10 bases and J by 11 bases, with 23 bases between them. Germline values: CDR1 ENHRY, CDR2 SYGVKD. The CDR3 sequence is 13 residues long. This chain's CDR3 is CATTPGGTDVAFF. The CDR3 DNA reads as TGTGCCACCACACCGGGGGGTACTGACGTGGCTTTCTTT.

The chain has TRBV7-3 and TRBJ2-2; TRBD2 is a possible D gene (5 bases). This CDR3 has 13 amino acids. The germline V and J ends were trimmed by 5 bases and 4 bases, with 8 bases remaining between them. Germline lookup yields CDR1 SGHTA and CDR2 FQGTGA. CDR3 sequence: CASSGSLTGELFF. In nucleotides, the CDR3 is TGTGCCAGCAGCGGGAGTCTCACCGGGGAGCTGTTTTTT.

The J gene is TRBJ2-3, the V gene TRBV19; tentative D call: TRBD2 (5 bases). The CDR3 totals 16 residues. The V end lost 7 bases, the J end lost 2 bases, and 19 bases lay between the germline ends. The germline gives CDR1 LNHDA, CDR2 SQIVND (reference sequence). CDR3 sequence reads: CASNSFGKSFTDTQYF. The CDR3 DNA reads TGTGCCAGTAATTCTTTCGGGAAGTCTTTCACAGATACGCAGTATTTT.

The rearrangement uses TRBV5-1 and TRBJ2-7; 8 bases are shared with TRBD1. In germline, CDR1 is SGHRS, CDR2 YFSETQ. This CDR3 is 15 amino acids long. The V gene end was trimmed by 4 bases and the J gene end by 5 bases; junction bases not matched to a gene: 11. The CDR3, as DNA: TGCGCCAGCAGCATTCCGGACAGGGCAGGGAACGAGCAGTACTTC. It yields the protein CASSIPDRAGNEQYF.

The chain recombines TRBV27 with TRBJ1-1; the D is unclear. This CDR3 contains 14 residues. CDR1 is MNHEY and CDR2 is SMNVEV in the germline V gene (reference sequence). Trimming took 0 bases from V and 3 from J, leaving 8 bases between them. This chain's CDR3 is CASSLSSGYTEAFF. CDR3 bases: TGTGCCAGCAGTTTATCTTCGGGATACACTGAAGCTTTCTTT.

J is TRBJ2-2 and V is TRBV7-3, with no clear D. V was clipped by 5 bases and J by 14 bases, with 18 bases between them. The length of the CDR3 is 13 residues. Germline CDR1 reads SGHTA; CDR2 reads FQGTGA. In nucleotides, the CDR3 is TGTGCCAGCAGCCCAAATACCGGGTTTGGACTGTTTTTT. Protein sequence: CASSPNTGFGLFF.

This clone has only one observation. The chain carries TRBV4-1 and TRBJ2-3; a possible D gene is TRBD1 (5 bases). The germline V gene has CDR1 MGHRA and CDR2 YSYEKL. The CDR3 consists of 16 residues. The germline V and J ends were trimmed by 7 bases and 6 bases, with 23 bases remaining between them. The CDR3 is CASTQALAALADTQYF. The CDR3 coding sequence is TGCGCCAGCACACAGGCGCTGGCAGCCCTTGCGGATACGCAGTATTTT.

Concerning this clone: One end of the junction varies from germline; a read error may be responsible. The chain carries TRBV14 and TRBJ2-1; TRBD2 might be the D (7 bases). CDR1 is SGHDN and CDR2 is FVKESK in the germline V gene. There are 15 residues in the CDR3. The CDR3 reads CASSWKAGAYDEQFF. CDR3 bases: TGTGCCAGCAGCTGGAAGGCGGGGGCCTACGATGAGCAGTTCTTC.

This clone was counted a single time. The rearrangement links TRBV5-8 to TRBJ2-1; D is perhaps TRBD2 (5 bases). Germline CDR1 is SGHTS and CDR2 is YDEGEE. The length of the CDR3 is 15 residues. Trimming stripped 3 bases from V and 0 bases from J, with 10 bases between. The CDR3 is CASSSAGVSYNEQFF. CDR3 bases: TGTGCCAGCAGCTCAGCCGGGGTCTCCTACAATGAGCAGTTCTTC.

The chain combines TRBV5-1 with TRBJ2-2; D is perhaps TRBD2 (7 bases). Trimming pared 4 bases from V and 6 bases from J, leaving 16 bases between. Germline CDR1 and CDR2: SGHRS and YFSETQ. The CDR3 length is 15 residues. The CDR3 protein is CASSLEGGQPGELFF. The CDR3 DNA reads TGCGCCAGCAGCCTCGAGGGGGGGCAGCCCGGGGAGCTGTTTTTT.

The J gene is TRBJ1-1, the V gene TRBV9, with D uncertain. The germline V gene encodes CDR1 SGDLS and CDR2 YYNGEE. The CDR3 loop spans 11 amino acids. Trimming left V 7 bases short and J 8 bases short, with 12 bases between. The CDR3 reads CASGGGREAFF. In DNA form, the CDR3 reads TGTGCCAGCGGAGGAGGACGCGAAGCTTTCTTT.

The chain links TRBV7-9 to TRBJ2-7; a weak D match, TRBD1 (6 bases). Germline V CDR1 and CDR2: SEHNR, FQNEAQ (reference sequence). Trimming cost V 8 bases and J 0 bases, with 11 bases left between them. The CDR3 covers 13 residues. The chain's CDR3 is CASGRGGSYEQYF. Here the CDR3 DNA reads TGTGCCAGCGGCAGGGGCGGCTCCTACGAGCAGTACTTC. Combining the CDR3 with reference TRBV7-9 and TRBJ2-7 gives the whole variable domain DTGVSQNPRHKITKRGQNVTFRCDPISEHNRLYWYRQTLGQGPEFLTYFQNEAQLEKSRLLSDRFSAERPKGSFSTLEIQRTEQGDSAMYLCASGRGGSYEQYFGPGTRLTVT.

The rearrangement joins TRBV19 to TRBJ2-6; D unclear. The length of the CDR3 is 16 residues. The germline V and J ends were trimmed by 0 bases and 2 bases, with 8 bases remaining between them. The germline V gene has CDR1 LNHDA and CDR2 SQIVND (reference sequence). CDR3 nucleotides: TGTGCCAGTAGTATAGATCACCGGGCTGGGGCCAACGTCCTGACTTTC. It yields the protein CASSIDHRAGANVLTF.

This sequence joins TRBV4-1 and TRBJ1-1; the D gene is possibly TRBD1 (5 bases). There are 14 residues in the CDR3. The germline V and J ends were trimmed by 0 bases and 3 bases, with 8 bases remaining between them. Germline CDR1 is MGHRA and CDR2 is YSYEKL. The chain's CDR3 is CASSQEGDDTEAFF. The CDR3 DNA reads TGCGCCAGCAGCCAAGAAGGGGATGACACTGAAGCTTTCTTT.

The J gene is TRBJ2-7, the V gene TRBV19; a possible D gene is TRBD2 (5 bases). CDR1 and CDR2 from the germline V gene are LNHDA and SQIVND (reference sequence). Trimming stripped 2 bases from V and 5 bases from J, with 16 bases between. The CDR3 totals 15 residues. CDR3 DNA sequence: TGTGCCAGTAGTATATTCGGTGGGAGTAGAAACGAGCAGTACTTC. Amino acids: CASSIFGGSRNEQYF.

The V and J genes are TRBV10-2 and TRBJ1-5, with D possibly TRBD1 on 5 matching bases. CDR1 WSHSY and CDR2 SAAADI come from the germline V gene. The CDR3 spans 13 residues. Trimming stripped 4 bases from V and 4 bases from J, with 8 bases between. CDR3 DNA: TGCGCCAGCAGTGGACAGACTAATCAGCCCCAGCATTTT. Its protein product is CASSGQTNQPQHF.

The V call is TRBV7-9, the J call TRBJ2-4; TRBD2 aligns across 8 bases. The CDR3 covers 16 residues. V gave up 4 bases and J gave up 0 bases; unmatched junction bases: 5. Germline lookup yields CDR1 SEHNR and CDR2 FQNEAQ (reference sequence). The CDR3 DNA reads TGTGCCAGCAGCTACGGTAGCGGGGTAGCCAAAAACATTCAGTACTTC. Translation gives CASSYGSGVAKNIQYF.

V gene TRBV7-9 combines with J gene TRBJ2-2; D is unresolved. Germline V CDR1 and CDR2: SEHNR, FQNEAQ (reference sequence). With 4 bases removed from V and 2 bases from J, the gap between germline ends came to 11 bases. The CDR3 loop spans 15 amino acids. The CDR3 spells CASSSVGYNTGELFF. CDR3 nucleotides: TGTGCCAGCAGCTCGGTGGGCTATAACACCGGGGAGCTGTTTTTT.

The chain has TRBV23-1 and TRBJ1-2, with TRBD1 as a possible D gene (5 bases). TRBV23-1 belongs to the ORF category, with a function that is uncertain. V was cut by 3 bases and J by 6 bases, with 14 bases left in between. This CDR3 contains 14 residues. The CDR3 bases are TGCGCCAGCAGTCAGCCGACAGCCCCCCATGGCTACACCTTC. The encoded protein is CASSQPTAPHGYTF.

V gene TRBV6-5 combines with J gene TRBJ2-1; 9 nucleotides match TRBD1. Germline CDR1 is MNHEY and CDR2 is SVGAGI. V trimming: 7 bases; J trimming: 8 bases; junction bases outside the gene matches: 9. The CDR3 consists of 14 residues. The CDR3 region is CASTRDRVIDEQFF. DNA for the CDR3: TGTGCCAGCACCCGGGACAGGGTTATCGATGAGCAGTTCTTC.